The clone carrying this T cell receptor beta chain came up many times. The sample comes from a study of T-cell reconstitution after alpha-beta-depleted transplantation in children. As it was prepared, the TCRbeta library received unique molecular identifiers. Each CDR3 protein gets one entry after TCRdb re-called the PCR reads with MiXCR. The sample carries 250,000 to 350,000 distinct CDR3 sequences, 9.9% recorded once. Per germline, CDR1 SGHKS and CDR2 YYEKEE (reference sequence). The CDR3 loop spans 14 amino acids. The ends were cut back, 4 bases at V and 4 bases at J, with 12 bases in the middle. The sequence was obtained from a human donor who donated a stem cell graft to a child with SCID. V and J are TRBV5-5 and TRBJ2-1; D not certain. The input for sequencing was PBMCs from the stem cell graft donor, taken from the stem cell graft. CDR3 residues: CASSPIGVYNEQFF. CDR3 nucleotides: TGTGCCAGCAGCCCCATTGGGGTTTACAATGAGCAGTTCTTC.